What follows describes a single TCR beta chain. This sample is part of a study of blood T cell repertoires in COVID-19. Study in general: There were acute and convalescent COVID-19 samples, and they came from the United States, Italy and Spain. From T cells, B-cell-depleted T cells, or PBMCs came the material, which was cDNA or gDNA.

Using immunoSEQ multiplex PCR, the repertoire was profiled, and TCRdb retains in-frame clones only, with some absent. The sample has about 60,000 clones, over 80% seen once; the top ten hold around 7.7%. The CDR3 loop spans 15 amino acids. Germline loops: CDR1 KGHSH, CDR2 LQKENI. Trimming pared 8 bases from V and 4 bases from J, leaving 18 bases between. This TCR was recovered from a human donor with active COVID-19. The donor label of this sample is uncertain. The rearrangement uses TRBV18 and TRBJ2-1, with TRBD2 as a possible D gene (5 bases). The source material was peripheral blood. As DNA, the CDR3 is TGTGCCAGCCCGCCGGAAGCGGCCGCTTACAATGAGCAGTTCTTC. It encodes CASPPEAAAYNEQFF.